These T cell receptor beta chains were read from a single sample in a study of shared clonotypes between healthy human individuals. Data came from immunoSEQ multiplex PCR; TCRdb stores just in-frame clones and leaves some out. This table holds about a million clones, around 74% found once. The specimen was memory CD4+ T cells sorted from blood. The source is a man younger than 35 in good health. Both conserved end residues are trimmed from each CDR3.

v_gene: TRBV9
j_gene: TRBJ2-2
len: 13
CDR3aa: ASSRGHPGTGELF

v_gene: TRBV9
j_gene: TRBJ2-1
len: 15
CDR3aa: ASSARTSGIHYNEQF

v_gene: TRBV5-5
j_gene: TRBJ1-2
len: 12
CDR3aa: ASSFSVDGYGYT

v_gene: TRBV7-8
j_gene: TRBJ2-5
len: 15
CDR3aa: ASSLARFGGQEETQY

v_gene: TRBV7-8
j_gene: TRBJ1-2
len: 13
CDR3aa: ASSFERTNNYGYT

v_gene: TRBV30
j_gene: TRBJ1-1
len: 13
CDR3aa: EGPGQGVMDTEAF

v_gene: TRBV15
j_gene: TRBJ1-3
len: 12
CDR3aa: ATSSEGSGNTIY

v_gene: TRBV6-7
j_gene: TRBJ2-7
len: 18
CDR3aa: ASSYSHWQGAPFVTHEQY

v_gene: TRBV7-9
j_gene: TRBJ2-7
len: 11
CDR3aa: ASSLGVSNEQY

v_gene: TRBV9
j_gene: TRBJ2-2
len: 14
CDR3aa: ASSPNIAANTGELF

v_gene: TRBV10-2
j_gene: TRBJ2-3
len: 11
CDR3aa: ASSAQVRDTQY

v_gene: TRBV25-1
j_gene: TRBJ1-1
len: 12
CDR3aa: ASSNDRGGTEAF

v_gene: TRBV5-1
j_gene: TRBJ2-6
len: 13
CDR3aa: ASSSGDGGANVLT

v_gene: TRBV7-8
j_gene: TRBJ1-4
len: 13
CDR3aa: ASRPWGATNEKLF

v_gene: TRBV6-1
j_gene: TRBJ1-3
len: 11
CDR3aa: ASSWDSGNTIY

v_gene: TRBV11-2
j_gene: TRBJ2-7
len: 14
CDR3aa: ASSLGPSGVTYEQY

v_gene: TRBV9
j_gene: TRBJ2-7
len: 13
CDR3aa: ASSVGLAGLYEQY

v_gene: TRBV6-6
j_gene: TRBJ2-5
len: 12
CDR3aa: ATRGGGLGETQY

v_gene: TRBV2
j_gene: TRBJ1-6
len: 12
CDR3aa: ASRDSSYNSPLH

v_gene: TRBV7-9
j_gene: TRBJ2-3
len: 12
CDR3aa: ASSLRTGTDTQY

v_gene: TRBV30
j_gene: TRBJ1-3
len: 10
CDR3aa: AWRSRGDTIY

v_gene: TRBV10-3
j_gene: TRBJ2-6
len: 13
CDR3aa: AISGRGAGANVLT

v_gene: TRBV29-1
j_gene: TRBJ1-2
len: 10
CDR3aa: SVVPGADGYT

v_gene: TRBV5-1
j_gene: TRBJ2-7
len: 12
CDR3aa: ASSRGQGVYEQY

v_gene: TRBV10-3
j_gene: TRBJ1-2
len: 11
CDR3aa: AISEYRDYGYT

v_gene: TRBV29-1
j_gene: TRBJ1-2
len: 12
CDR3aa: SVAPREAGSGYT

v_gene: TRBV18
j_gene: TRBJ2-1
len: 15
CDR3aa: ASSPRSSGSSYNEQF

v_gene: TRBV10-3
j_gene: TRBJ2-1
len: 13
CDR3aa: AISVILGGNNEQF

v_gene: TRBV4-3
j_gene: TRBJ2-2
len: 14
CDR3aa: ASSQDLRSPYGELF

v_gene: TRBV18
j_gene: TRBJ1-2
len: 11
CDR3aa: ASSPDRGDGYT

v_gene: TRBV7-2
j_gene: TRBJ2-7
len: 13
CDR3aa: ASSLGQGQTYEQY

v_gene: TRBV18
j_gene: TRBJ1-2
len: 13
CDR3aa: ASSPQPSQGPGYT

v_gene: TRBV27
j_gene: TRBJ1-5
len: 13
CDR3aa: ASSPGTVGNQPQH

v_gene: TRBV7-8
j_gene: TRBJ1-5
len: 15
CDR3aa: ASSFSFPGQYYQPQH

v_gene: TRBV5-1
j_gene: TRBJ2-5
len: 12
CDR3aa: ASSLGTVQETQY

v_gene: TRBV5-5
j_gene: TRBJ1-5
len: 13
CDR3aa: ASSLDGNSNQPQH

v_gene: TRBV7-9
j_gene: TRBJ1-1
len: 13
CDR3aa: ASSPRTGGKTEAF

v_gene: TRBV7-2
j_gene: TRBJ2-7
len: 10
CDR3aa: ASTSISGEQY

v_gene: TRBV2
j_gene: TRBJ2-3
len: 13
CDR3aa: ASSPQVGFSDTQY

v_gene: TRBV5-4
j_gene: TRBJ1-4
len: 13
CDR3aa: ASSRGTALAEKLF

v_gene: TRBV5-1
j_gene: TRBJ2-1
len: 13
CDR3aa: ASSLSLAEYNEQF

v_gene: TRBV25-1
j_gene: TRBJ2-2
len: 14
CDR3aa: ASSDSSWGNTGELF

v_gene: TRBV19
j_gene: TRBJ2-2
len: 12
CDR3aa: ASSIDRATGELF

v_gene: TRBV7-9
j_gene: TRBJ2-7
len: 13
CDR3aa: ASSFRDRGLHEQY

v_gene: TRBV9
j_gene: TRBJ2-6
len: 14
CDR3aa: ASRLPQGSGANVLT

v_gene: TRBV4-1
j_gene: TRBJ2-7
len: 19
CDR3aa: ASSPSGYTAVKGAHLYEQY

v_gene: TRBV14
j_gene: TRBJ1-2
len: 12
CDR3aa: ASSQADRGFGYT

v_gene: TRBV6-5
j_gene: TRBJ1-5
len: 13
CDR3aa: ASSYSFPGNQPQH

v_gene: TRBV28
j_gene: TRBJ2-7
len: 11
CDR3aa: ASSLQAPYEQY

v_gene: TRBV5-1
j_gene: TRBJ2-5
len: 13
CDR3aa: ASSTLGTLQETQY

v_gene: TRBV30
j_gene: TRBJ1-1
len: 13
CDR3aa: AWSEVYPLNTEAF

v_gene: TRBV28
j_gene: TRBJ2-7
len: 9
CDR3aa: ASSSPGSKY

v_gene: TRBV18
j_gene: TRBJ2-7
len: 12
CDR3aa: ASSPEMETYEQY

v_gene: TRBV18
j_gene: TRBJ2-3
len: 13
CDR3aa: ASSPALAGVGTQY

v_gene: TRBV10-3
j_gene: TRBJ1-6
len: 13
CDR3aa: AISESGTVNSPLH